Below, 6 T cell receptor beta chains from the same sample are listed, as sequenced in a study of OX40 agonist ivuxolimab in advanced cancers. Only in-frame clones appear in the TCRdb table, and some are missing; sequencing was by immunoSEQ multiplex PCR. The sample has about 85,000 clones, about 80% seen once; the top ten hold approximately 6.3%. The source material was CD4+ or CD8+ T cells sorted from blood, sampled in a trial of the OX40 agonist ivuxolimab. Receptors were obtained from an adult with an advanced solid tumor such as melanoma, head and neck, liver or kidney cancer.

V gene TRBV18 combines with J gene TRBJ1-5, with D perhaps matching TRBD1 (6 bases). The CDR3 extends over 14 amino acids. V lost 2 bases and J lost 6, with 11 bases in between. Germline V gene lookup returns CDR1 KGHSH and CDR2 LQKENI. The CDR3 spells CASSPTTGSQPQHF. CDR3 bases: TGTGCCAGCTCACCAACAACAGGGAGTCAGCCCCAGCATTTT. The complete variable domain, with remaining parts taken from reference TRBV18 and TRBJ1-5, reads NAGVMQNPRHLVRRRGQEARLRCSPMKGHSHVYWYRQLPEEGLKFMVYLQKENIIDESGMPKERFSAEFPKEGPSILRIQQVVRGDSAAYFCASSPTTGSQPQHFGDGTRLSIL.

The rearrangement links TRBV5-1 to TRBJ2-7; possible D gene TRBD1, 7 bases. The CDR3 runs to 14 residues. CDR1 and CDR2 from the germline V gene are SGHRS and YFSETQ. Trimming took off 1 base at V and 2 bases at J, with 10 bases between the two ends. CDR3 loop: CASSLTGEAYEQYF. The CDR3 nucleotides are TGCGCCAGCAGCTTGACAGGGGAGGCCTACGAGCAGTACTTC.

The CDR3 bases are TGTGCCAGCAGCTTAGACAGGGCTCAGCCCCAGCATTTT. Its translation: CASSLDRAQPQHF. The V call is TRBV7-2, the J call TRBJ1-5; tentatively, D is TRBD1 (6 bases). Trimming cost V 1 base and J 6 bases, with 7 bases left between them. The CDR3 has 13 residues. Germline CDR1 SGHTA, CDR2 FQGNSA.

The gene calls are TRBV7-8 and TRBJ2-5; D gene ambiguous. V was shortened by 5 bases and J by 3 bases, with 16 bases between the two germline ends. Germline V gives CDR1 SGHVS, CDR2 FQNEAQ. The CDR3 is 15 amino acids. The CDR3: CASSNLVLREETQYF. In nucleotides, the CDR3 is TGTGCCAGCAGCAATCTAGTTCTTCGGGAAGAGACCCAGTACTTC. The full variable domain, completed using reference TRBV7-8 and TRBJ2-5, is GAGVSQSPRYKVAKRGQDVALRCDPISGHVSLFWYQQALGQGPEFLTYFQNEAQLDKSGLPSDRFFAERPEGSVSTLKIQRTQQEDSAVYLCASSNLVLREETQYFGPGTRLLVL.

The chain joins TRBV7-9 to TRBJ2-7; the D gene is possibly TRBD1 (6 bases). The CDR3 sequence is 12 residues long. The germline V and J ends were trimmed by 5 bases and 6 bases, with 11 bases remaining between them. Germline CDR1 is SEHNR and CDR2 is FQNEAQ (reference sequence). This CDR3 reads CASSNQGIEQYF. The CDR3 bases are TGTGCCAGCAGCAACCAGGGGATCGAGCAGTACTTC.

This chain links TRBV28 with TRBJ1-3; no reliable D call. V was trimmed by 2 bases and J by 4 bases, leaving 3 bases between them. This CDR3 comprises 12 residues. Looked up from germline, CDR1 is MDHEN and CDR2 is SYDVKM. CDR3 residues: CASSLQGNTIYF. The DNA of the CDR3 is TGTGCCAGCAGTTTACAGGGAAACACCATATATTTT.